These 2 T cell receptor beta chains were sequenced from one sample in a study of control samples from healthy donors and cancer patients. Using immunoSEQ multiplex PCR, the repertoire was profiled, and TCRdb retains in-frame clones only, with some absent. The sample lists approximately 100,000 clones; around 82% were seen once. Sequenced sample: blood. The receptors stem from a man aged 55 to 70 in good health.

This clone has just a few counts. This sequence joins TRBV20-1 and TRBJ2-5; no clear D. The length of the CDR3 is 12 residues. The V end lost 3 bases, the J end lost 5 bases, and 10 bases lay between the germline ends. The V gene's germline CDR1 is DFQATT and CDR2 SNEGSKA (reference sequence). This CDR3 is CSASFSRETQYF. The CDR3 coding sequence is TGCAGTGCTAGTTTCAGCAGGGAGACCCAGTACTTC.

The chain employs TRBV29-1 and TRBJ1-1; TRBD1 might be the D (5 bases). There are 15 residues in the CDR3. Trimming took 3 bases from V and 0 from J, leaving 14 bases between them. Per the germline V gene, CDR1 is SQVTM and CDR2 is ANQGSEA. CDR3 DNA sequence: TGCAGCGTTGACCTCAGGGCCCTGATGAACACTGAAGCTTTCTTT. The encoded protein is CSVDLRALMNTEAFF.